This T cell receptor beta chain was sequenced in a study of blood T cell repertoires in COVID-19. Authors' processing steps: Scientists estimated how many nucleated cells there were by amplifying reference gene primers. TCRdb's copy holds only in-frame clones and misses some; the assay was immunoSEQ multiplex PCR. The V and J calls and the clone size are those of that table, but D and trimming were determined from the DNA. The data hold under 200,000 clones, with approximately 88% observed a single time. This CDR3 comprises 13 residues. Germline lookup yields CDR1 MNHEY and CDR2 SVGAGI. V lost 9 bases and J 2 bases, leaving 13 bases between the germline ends.

Specimen: peripheral blood. The gene calls are TRBV6-5 and TRBJ1-2; no reliable D call. The sequence came from a woman in her sixties or seventies who had recovered from COVID-19. CDR3 nucleotides: TGTGCCAGTAGAGTCGGGAAGAACTATGGCTACACCTTC. This sequence encodes CASRVGKNYGYTF.